The 10 T cell receptor beta chains below were found in one sample sequenced in a study of CD8+ T cells in alopecia areata. Regarding treatment: oral pan-JAK inhibitor, 5-10 mg twice daily. Once RNA had been extracted, it was reverse transcribed into cDNA to act as the sequencing template. Some clones are missing from TCRdb's copy, which holds only in-frame ones; the method was immunoSEQ multiplex PCR. The repertoire consists of some 190,000 clones, with roughly three fifths occurring once and the leading ten covering 1.2%. This sample comprised CD4+ T cells sorted from blood, obtained at approximately week 42, from a patient treated with tofacitinib. The receptors shown here come from a human donor with alopecia areata.

This clone was counted only a few times. The chain joins TRBV19 to TRBJ2-5; 8 bases line up with TRBD1. The CDR3 has 15 residues. Germline assignment: CDR1 LNHDA and CDR2 SQIVND (reference sequence). V shed 5 bases and J 2 bases; nucleotides not matched to a gene: 7. The CDR3 sequence is CASSQPGQVQETQYF. CDR3 sequence (DNA): TGTGCCAGTAGTCAACCGGGACAGGTTCAAGAGACCCAGTACTTC.

The chain has TRBV19 and TRBJ2-3; no reliable D call. The V gene lost 1 base and the J gene lost 5 bases, with 1 base spanning the gap. CDR1 is LNHDA and CDR2 is SQIVND in the germline V gene (reference sequence). The CDR3 sequence is 11 residues long. The CDR3 DNA reads as TGTGCCAGTAGTATAGGAGATACGCAGTATTTT. The encoded protein is CASSIGDTQYF. The variable domain in full, completed from reference TRBV19 and TRBJ2-3, reads DGGITQSPKYLFRKEGQNVTLSCEQNLNHDAMYWYRQDPGQGLRLIYYSQIVNDFQKGDIAEGYSVSREKKESFPLTVTSAQKNPTAFYLCASSIGDTQYFGPGTRLTVL.

This clone has a handful of counts. V usage is TRBV20-1 and J usage is TRBJ2-1; D gene uncertain. CDR3 length: 11 amino acids. Germline V gene data show CDR1 as DFQATT and CDR2 as SNEGSKA (reference sequence). Trimming pared 6 bases from V and 7 bases from J, leaving 10 bases between. As DNA, the CDR3 is TGCAGTGCCCCCTCCGGGAATGAGCAGTTCTTC. It translates to CSAPSGNEQFF.

The rearrangement links TRBV7-2 to TRBJ1-2; no clear D gene. The length of the CDR3 is 13 residues. Germline-derived CDR1 and CDR2 are SGHTA and FQGNSA. Trimming cost V 1 base and J 8 bases, with 11 bases left between them. The DNA of the CDR3 is TGTGCCAGCAGCTTAGGGGCGGTGGAAGGCTACACCTTC. Translated, it gives CASSLGAVEGYTF.

The V and J genes are TRBV29-1 and TRBJ1-1; D possibly corresponds to TRBD1 (6 bases). The germline CDR1 and CDR2 sequences are SQVTM and ANQGSEA. The V gene lost 7 bases and the J gene lost 4 bases, with 19 bases spanning the gap. This CDR3 contains 14 residues. The CDR3 coding sequence is TGCAGCGCGGGGGGCGGAAACTATGCCACTGAAGCTTTCTTT. It is translated as CSAGGGNYATEAFF.

This chain connects TRBV19 to TRBJ1-5, with D possibly being TRBD1 (5 bases). This CDR3 has 11 residues. Trimming took 5 bases from V and 11 from J, leaving 10 bases between them. Per germline, CDR1 LNHDA and CDR2 SQIVND (reference sequence). The CDR3 reads CASSQGMAQHF. The DNA for the CDR3 is TGTGCCAGTAGTCAGGGTATGGCCCAGCATTTT.

The rearrangement uses TRBV5-1 and TRBJ1-6, with 7 bases aligning to TRBD1. The junction had 3 bases not matched to a gene; V was cut back by 0 bases and J by 6 bases. Germline-derived CDR1 and CDR2 are SGHRS and YFSETQ. The CDR3 covers 15 residues. CDR3 nucleotide sequence: TGCGCCAGCAGCTTGGCCGCAGGGGGTAATTCACCCCTCCACTTT. The encoded protein is CASSLAAGGNSPLHF.

This clone appeared a few times. The chain couples TRBV7-2 to TRBJ2-4, with TRBD1 identical over 7 bases. Germline assignment: CDR1 SGHTA and CDR2 FQGNSA. The V and J ends lost 4 bases and 2 bases, in that order; junction bases with no gene match: 5. There are 15 residues in the CDR3. In DNA form, the CDR3 reads TGTGCCAGCAGCTGGACAGGCGCTTCCAAAAACATTCAGTACTTC. The encoded protein is CASSWTGASKNIQYF.

The chain has TRBV10-2 and TRBJ2-7, with TRBD1 matching 9 bases. The CDR3 is 15 residues long. After removal of 7 bases from V and 3 bases from J, the junction contained 10 bases not matched to a gene. Looked up from germline, CDR1 is WSHSY and CDR2 is SAAADI. In DNA form, the CDR3 reads TGCGCCAGCAAAGTTGAAATGACAGGGGGCTACGAGCAGTACTTC. It is translated as CASKVEMTGGYEQYF.

This clone was detected only a few times. The rearrangement uses TRBV2 and TRBJ2-1; no clear D gene. CDR3 size: 13 residues. Trimming stripped 4 bases from V and 6 bases from J, with 10 bases between. Germline CDR1 is SNHLY and CDR2 is FYNNEI. The CDR3 DNA reads TGTGCCAGCAGTGTTTCTTTCAGCAATGAGCAGTTCTTC. Translation: CASSVSFSNEQFF.